This T cell receptor beta chain was captured by sequencing in a study of CD8+CD57+ T cells in acquired aplastic anemia. Genomic DNA acted as the template from which TCR beta VDJ combination and CDR3 sequence profiling were carried out. TCRdb processed the reads anew with MiXCR; each CDR3 protein has one entry. The sample holds roughly 150,000 distinct CDR3 sequences, about 45% seen once. Sequencing involved patients with CD8+CD57+ cell expansion previously shown by flow cytometry. CDR3 length: 17 residues. The ends lost 2 bases at V and 6 bases at J; junction bases unmatched: 9. Looked up from germline, CDR1 is MNHEY and CDR2 is SVGEGT.

This TCR derives from a human donor with aplastic anemia. The chain links TRBV6-2 or TRBV6-3 to TRBJ2-1; 11 bases are shared with TRBD2. Material: sorted CD4+, CD8+, or CD8+CD57+ T cells (not recorded which) from PBMCs. CDR3 region: CASSYTSLAGGGNEQFF. The CDR3, as DNA: TGTGCCAGCAGTTACACCAGTTTAGCGGGAGGGGGCAATGAGCAGTTCTTC.